This T cell receptor beta chain derives from a study of HIV-infected patients and healthy controls. Study results and caveats: About three months of therapy was arguably too brief to observe immune reconstitution in treated samples. In healthy controls, MAIT alpha CDR3s were common; in HIV+ repertoires, severely depleted. HIV-infected patients and controls differed significantly in mean usage of eight alpha and eight beta V genes.

Many counts were recorded for this clonotype. What it binds is not known. Roughly three months, about 14 weeks, into antiretroviral therapy, follow-up blood was collected. The repertoire came from unfractionated whole blood and reflected all unsorted peripheral T cells. Reverse transcription used 450 to 550 ng RNA and constant-region primers for alpha and beta. Each of the alpha and beta chains got its own library through chain-specific third strand synthesis with indices. TCRdb re-analysed the 5' RACE reads in MiXCR, keeping a single row per CDR3 protein. The profile shows under 5,000 distinct CDR3 sequences, approximately 5.7% of them singletons. The germline V gene encodes CDR1 PRHDT and CDR2 FYEKMQ (reference sequence). The CDR3 is 13 residues long. The V and J ends lost 8 bases and 1 base respectively, with 11 bases between them.

The V gene is TRBV13, the J gene TRBJ1-1; no reliable D call. The TCR sequence derives from an adult with HIV infection. The sample was blood, taken during antiretroviral therapy. The CDR3 reads CASGSDENTEAFF. CDR3 DNA sequence: TGTGCCAGCGGTTCGGACGAGAACACTGAAGCTTTCTTT.